This is a list of T cell receptor beta chains from one sample in a study of vaccination and CD4 T cells after COVID-19. TCRdb passed the PCR reads through MiXCR, listing each CDR3 protein once. The sample consists of approximately 20,000 distinct CDR3 sequences, roughly 50% of them appearing once. Sequences were derived from CD4+ T cells from blood, sampled before SARS-CoV-2 vaccination. These receptors were obtained from a human donor who had recovered from COVID-19. Each CDR3 is given with its conserved first and last residue. The order of the fields is clone size, D gene, V gene, J gene, CDR3 protein, CDR3 DNA. D genes are given only for firm matches. Size tells how often a clone was seen (once, few, many) or the class of an expanded clone, and some rows leave it out.

.	.	TRBV12-3/TRBV12-4	TRBJ1-1	CASSLSRGSTEAFF	TGTGCCAGCAGTTTAAGCAGAGGGAGCACTGAAGCTTTCTTT
.	TRBD2	TRBV5-5	TRBJ2-7	CASVEITSGRAKQYF	TGTGCCAGCGTGGAGATTACTAGCGGGAGGGCTAAGCAGTACTTC
once	TRBD1	TRBV6-1	TRBJ1-4	CASRTGTGIEKLFF	TGTGCCAGCCGGACCGGGACAGGGATTGAAAAACTGTTTTTT
.	.	TRBV19	TRBJ1-5	CASSTLTGPSNQPQHF	TGTGCCAGTAGTACCTTGACAGGCCCAAGCAATCAGCCCCAGCATTTT
.	TRBD2	TRBV5-1	TRBJ2-5	CASSLGGGFQETQYF	TGCGCCAGCAGCTTGGGCGGGGGGTTCCAAGAGACCCAGTACTTC
few	.	TRBV20-1	TRBJ2-5	CSARDWGKRPETQYF	TGCAGTGCTAGAGATTGGGGAAAGCGGCCAGAGACCCAGTACTTC
.	.	TRBV3-1	TRBJ1-2	CASSQVGTFYGYTF	TGTGCCAGCAGCCAAGTGGGCACGTTCTATGGCTACACCTTC
once	.	TRBV6-1	TRBJ2-1	CASSRYVSPSSYNEQFF	TGTGCCAGCAGTAGGTACGTGTCTCCCAGCTCCTACAATGAGCAGTTCTTC
once	.	TRBV28	TRBJ1-2	CASSLSPGPPYGYTF	TGTGCCAGCAGTTTATCTCCAGGGCCCCCCTATGGCTACACCTTC
.	.	TRBV6-1	TRBJ1-5	CASSEYSNQPQHF	TGTGCCAGCAGTGAATATAGCAATCAGCCCCAGCATTTT